Listed below are T cell receptor beta chains from one sample, sequenced in a study of cytomegalovirus exposure and HLA in healthy donors. The method was immunoSEQ multiplex PCR; TCRdb's version includes in-frame clones alone and lacks a portion of them. Counted here are about 150,000 clones, 74% occurring once; the ten biggest clones make up 4.3%. Sequenced sample: PBMCs. These TCRs come from a man between 18 and 29 years old in good health and CMV-seropositive. Each CDR3 is given with its conserved first and last residue. D genes are given only for firm matches. The size of a clone is reported for some rows only, either as once, few or many, or as a class for expanded clones.

TRBJ1-1 | few | TRBV6-6 | NA | TGTGCCAGCAGTTACTCGTCGAGGGCTGAAGCTTTCTTT | CASSYSSRAEAFF
TRBJ1-4 | NA | TRBV15 | TRBD1 | TGTGCCACCAGCAGGGACAGGGGTGAAAAACTGTTTTTT | CATSRDRGEKLFF
TRBJ2-3 | NA | TRBV4-2 | TRBD2 | TGTGCCAGCAGCCAGGACCCGGGACTAGCGGGGGGGAAAACTACGCAGTATTTT | CASSQDPGLAGGKTTQYF
TRBJ1-5 | few | TRBV4-3 | NA | TGCGCCAGCAGCCAAGGATTGGGCAGGGATAATCAGCCCCAGCATTTT | CASSQGLGRDNQPQHF
TRBJ1-5 | NA | TRBV18 | TRBD1 | TGTGCCAGCTCACCGACAGGGGGCAAAAATCAGCCCCAGCATTTT | CASSPTGGKNQPQHF
TRBJ2-7 | NA | TRBV19 | TRBD1 | TGTGCCAGTAGGCGAACGACAGGGCTTCGCGAGCAGTACTTC | CASRRTTGLREQYF
TRBJ2-6 | NA | TRBV28 | NA | TGTGCCAGCAGTCAAACAGGAAGTGGGGCCAACGTCCTGACTTTC | CASSQTGSGANVLTF
TRBJ2-3 | NA | TRBV5-1 | TRBD2 | TGCGCCAGCAGCTTAGAGCGGGGTCGCACAGATACGCAGTATTTT | CASSLERGRTDTQYF
TRBJ2-1 | NA | TRBV7-2 | NA | TGTGCCAGCAGCCAGAGGCCTCTAGATGAGCAGTTCTTC | CASSQRPLDEQFF
TRBJ1-5 | NA | TRBV10-3 | TRBD1 | TGTGCCATCAGTGAGTCGATTTTCGGACAGGGGGCGAACCAGCCCCAGCATTTT | CAISESIFGQGANQPQHF
TRBJ1-3 | once | TRBV5-5 | TRBD1 | TGTGCCAGCAGCTTGGAAAGGACAGGGCGATTCCTTGGAAACACCATATATTTT | CASSLERTGRFLGNTIYF
TRBJ2-7 | NA | TRBV4-3 | TRBD1 | TGCGCCAGCAGCCTGGGACAGGGAGGTTACGAGCAGTACTTC | CASSLGQGGYEQYF
TRBJ2-2 | NA | TRBV6-5 | TRBD1 | TGTGCCAGCAGTTTGGGACAGGGGCAGAACACCGGGGAGCTGTTTTTT | CASSLGQGQNTGELFF
TRBJ2-7 | NA | TRBV6-6 | NA | TGTGCCAGCAGTTACTCCAGCCAGGGTTACGAGCAGTACTTC | CASSYSSQGYEQYF
TRBJ2-3 | NA | TRBV5-4 | TRBD1 | TGTGCCAGCAGCCTGGGACAGGGTTTTACAGATACGCAGTATTTT | CASSLGQGFTDTQYF
TRBJ2-1 | NA | TRBV11-2 | TRBD1 | TGTGCCAGCAGCTTCGGGACAGGCTCCTACAATGAGCAGTTCTTC | CASSFGTGSYNEQFF
TRBJ1-4 | NA | TRBV5-5 | TRBD1 | TGTGCCAGCAGCTTGGAAAACAGGGGGCGCGATGAAAAACTGTTTTTT | CASSLENRGRDEKLFF
TRBJ1-5 | NA | TRBV28 | TRBD1 | TGTGCCAGCAGAATTACAGGGGGGGGTCAGCCCCAGCATTTT | CASRITGGGQPQHF
TRBJ2-7 | NA | TRBV7-2 | NA | TGTGCCAGCAGCTTAGTGGGGGCTAGCGGCTCCTACGAGCAGTACTTC | CASSLVGASGSYEQYF
TRBJ1-1 | NA | TRBV23-1 | NA | TGCGCCAGCAGTCAATCACCGGACCCTTTTGGAGGCACTGAAGCTTTCTTT | CASSQSPDPFGGTEAFF
TRBJ1-2 | NA | TRBV6-6 | TRBD1 | TGTGCCAGCAGGGACCTCCAGACAGGGACGGGTGGCTACACCTTC | CASRDLQTGTGGYTF
TRBJ2-4 | NA | TRBV28 | NA | TGTGCCAGCAGTACCCCGGGCAGGGCCGCAGACTTC | CASSTPGRAADF
TRBJ2-4 | NA | TRBV2 | NA | TGTGCCAGCAGTGGTACACAGGGTCTGCGGCGAAACATTCAGTACTTC | CASSGTQGLRRNIQYF
TRBJ1-2 | NA | TRBV2 | TRBD1 | TGTGCCAGCAGTGAAGCGGGGACAGGGCCGCCTAACTATGGCTACACCTTC | CASSEAGTGPPNYGYTF
TRBJ1-1 | NA | TRBV19 | NA | TGTGCCAGTAGTATAGTCAGGCTGAACACTGAAGCTTTCTTT | CASSIVRLNTEAFF
TRBJ2-1 | once | TRBV29-1 | NA | TGCAGCGGGCGGAGCGGACCCTACAATGAGCAGTTCTTC | CSGRSGPYNEQFF
TRBJ2-7 | few | TRBV7-2 | NA | TGTGCCAGCAGCTTAGTCCCGGCAGGACCGTGGGGGGCCTACGAGCAGTACTTC | CASSLVPAGPWGAYEQYF
TRBJ2-7 | NA | TRBV13 | TRBD1 | TGTGCCAGCAGCCCGGACAGGGCATCCTACGAGCAGTACTTC | CASSPDRASYEQYF
TRBJ2-4 | NA | TRBV5-4 | NA | TGTGCCAGCAGCTTGGCCAAATCGGGGAGCAACATTCAGTACTTC | CASSLAKSGSNIQYF